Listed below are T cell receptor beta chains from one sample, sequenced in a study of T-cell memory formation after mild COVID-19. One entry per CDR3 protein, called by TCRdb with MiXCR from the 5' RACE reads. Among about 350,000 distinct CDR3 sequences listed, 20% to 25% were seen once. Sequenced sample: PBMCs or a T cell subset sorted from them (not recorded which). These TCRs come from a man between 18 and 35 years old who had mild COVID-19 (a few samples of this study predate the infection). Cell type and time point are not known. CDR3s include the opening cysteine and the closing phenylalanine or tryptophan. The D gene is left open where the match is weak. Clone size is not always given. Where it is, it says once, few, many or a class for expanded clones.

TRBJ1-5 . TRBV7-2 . CASSEAGFSNQPQHF TGTGCCAGCAGCGAGGCCGGGTTTAGCAATCAGCCCCAGCATTTT
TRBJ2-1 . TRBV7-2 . CASSLGWGHNEQFF TGTGCCAGCAGCTTAGGTTGGGGGCATAATGAGCAGTTCTTC
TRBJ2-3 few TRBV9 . CASSPPTSNGLAVTQYF TGTGCCAGCAGCCCCCCGACTAGTAATGGGTTGGCGGTTACGCAGTATTTT
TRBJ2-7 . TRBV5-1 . CASSSSDGNEQYF TGCGCCAGCAGCTCCTCGGACGGGAACGAGCAGTACTTC
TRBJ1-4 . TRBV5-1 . CASSLYTPGGEKLFF TGCGCCAGCAGCTTGTATACCCCGGGAGGTGAAAAACTGTTTTTT
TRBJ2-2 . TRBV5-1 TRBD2 CASSYLAGSYTGELFF TGCGCCAGCAGCTATCTAGCGGGGAGCTACACCGGGGAGCTGTTTTTT
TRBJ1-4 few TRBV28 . CASSGSNEKLFF TGTGCCAGCAGTGGGAGTAATGAAAAACTGTTTTTT
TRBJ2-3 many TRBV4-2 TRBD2 CASSQDVTSGGTDTQYF TGTGCCAGCAGCCAAGATGTGACTAGCGGGGGCACAGATACGCAGTATTTT
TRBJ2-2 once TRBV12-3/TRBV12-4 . CASSVRGVTGELFF TGTGCCAGCAGTGTCCGCGGGGTCACCGGGGAGCTGTTTTTT
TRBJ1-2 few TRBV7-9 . CASRSGAYGYTF TGTGCCAGCAGGTCCGGGGCCTATGGCTACACCTTC
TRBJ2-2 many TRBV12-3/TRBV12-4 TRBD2 CASSLALAGVTGELFF TGTGCCAGCAGCTTAGCCCTAGCGGGGGTTACCGGGGAGCTGTTTTTT
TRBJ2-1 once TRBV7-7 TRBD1 CASSLYGWDRGNEQFF TGTGCTAGCAGCTTATATGGGTGGGACAGGGGTAATGAGCAGTTCTTC
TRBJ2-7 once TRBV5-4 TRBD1 CASSLDPGQGDEQYF TGTGCCAGCAGCCTAGACCCGGGACAGGGCGACGAGCAGTACTTC
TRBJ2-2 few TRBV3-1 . CASRVLSNTGELFF TGTGCCAGCAGGGTTTTATCGAACACCGGGGAGCTGTTTTTT
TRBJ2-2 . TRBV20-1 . CSASGQAGGELFF TGCAGTGCTAGTGGTCAGGCAGGCGGGGAGCTGTTTTTT
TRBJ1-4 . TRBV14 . CASSQDIATNEKLFF TGTGCCAGCAGCCAAGATATAGCAACTAATGAAAAACTGTTTTTT
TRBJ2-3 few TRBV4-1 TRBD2 CASSQVPSSGATDTQYF TGCGCCAGCAGCCAAGTCCCCTCTAGCGGGGCCACAGATACGCAGTATTTT
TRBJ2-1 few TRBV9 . CASSVATGGRQFF TGTGCCAGCAGCGTAGCTACCGGGGGACGGCAGTTCTTC
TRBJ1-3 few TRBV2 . CASRQKGNTIYF TGTGCCAGCAGACAGAAAGGGAACACCATATATTTT
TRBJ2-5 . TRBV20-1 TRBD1 CSAPRRDRAETQYF TGCAGTGCCCCCCGCCGGGACAGGGCGGAGACCCAGTACTTC
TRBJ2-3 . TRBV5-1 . CASSEGIYSTDTQYF TGCGCCAGCAGCGAGGGGATCTATAGCACAGATACGCAGTATTTT
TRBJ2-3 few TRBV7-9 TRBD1 CASTEQGATDTQYF TGTGCCAGCACCGAACAGGGGGCAACAGATACGCAGTATTTT
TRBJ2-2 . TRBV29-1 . CSAMDRYTGELFF TGCAGCGCCATGGACCGTTACACCGGGGAGCTGTTTTTT
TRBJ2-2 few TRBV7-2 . CASSPQRSGELFF TGTGCCAGCAGCCCCCAGCGGTCCGGGGAGCTGTTTTTT
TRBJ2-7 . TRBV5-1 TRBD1 CASSLALQGRHEQYF TGCGCCAGCAGCTTGGCCTTACAGGGGCGCCACGAGCAGTACTTC
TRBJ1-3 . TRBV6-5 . CASSDNAGGNTIYF TGTGCCAGCAGTGACAACGCGGGCGGAAACACCATATATTTT
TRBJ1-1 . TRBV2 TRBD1 CASSPDRDIGEAFF TGTGCCAGCAGTCCAGACAGGGATATCGGTGAAGCTTTCTTT
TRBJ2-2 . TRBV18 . CASSITRGDTGELFF TGTGCCAGCTCGATAACCAGGGGCGACACCGGGGAGCTGTTTTTT
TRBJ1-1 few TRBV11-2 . CASSFEFFDAEAFF TGTGCCAGCAGCTTTGAATTTTTTGACGCTGAAGCTTTCTTT
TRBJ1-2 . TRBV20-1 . CSATRDTDLGRRHGYTF TGCAGTGCTACGCGCGACACCGATCTCGGACGGCGTCATGGCTACACCTTC
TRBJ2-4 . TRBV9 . CASSVAPSPSGYQYF TGTGCCAGCAGCGTAGCCCCATCACCGTCGGGGTATCAGTACTTC
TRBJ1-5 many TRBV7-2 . CASSREVNQPQHF TGTGCCAGCAGCAGGGAGGTCAATCAGCCCCAGCATTTT
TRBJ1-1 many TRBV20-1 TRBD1 CSVRDRVTEAFF TGCAGTGTACGGGACAGGGTCACTGAAGCTTTCTTT
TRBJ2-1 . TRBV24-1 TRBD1 CATSDLGGQGWNEQFF TGTGCCACCAGTGATTTGGGGGGACAGGGATGGAATGAGCAGTTCTTC
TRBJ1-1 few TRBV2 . CASGDSGEAFF TGTGCCAGCGGTGACAGCGGTGAAGCTTTCTTT
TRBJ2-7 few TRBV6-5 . CASSYSMGLYEQYF TGTGCCAGCAGTTACTCCATGGGGCTCTACGAGCAGTACTTC
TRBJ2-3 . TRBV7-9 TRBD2 CASSPPGLGVDTQYF TGTGCCAGCAGCCCACCGGGACTAGGGGTAGATACGCAGTATTTT
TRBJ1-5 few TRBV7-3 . CASSLTERGVFQPQHF TGTGCCAGCAGCTTAACGGAAAGGGGGGTTTTTCAGCCCCAGCATTTT
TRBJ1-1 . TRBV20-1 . CSARIQLRTEAFF TGCAGTGCTAGGATTCAGTTACGCACTGAAGCTTTCTTT
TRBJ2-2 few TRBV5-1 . CASRSTANSNTGELFF TGCGCCAGCCGATCCACAGCTAATTCGAACACCGGGGAGCTGTTTTTT
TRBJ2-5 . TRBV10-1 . CASSRQHQETQYF TGCGCCAGCAGCAGACAGCACCAAGAGACCCAGTACTTC
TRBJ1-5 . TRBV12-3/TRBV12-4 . CASSLMWQPQHF TGTGCCAGCAGTTTAATGTGGCAGCCCCAGCATTTT
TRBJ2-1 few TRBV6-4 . CASAGDQSEGNNEQFF TGTGCCAGCGCGGGCGACCAAAGCGAGGGGAACAATGAGCAGTTCTTC
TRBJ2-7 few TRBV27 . CASSLTTASSYEQYF TGTGCCAGCAGTTTGACCACGGCCAGCTCCTACGAGCAGTACTTC
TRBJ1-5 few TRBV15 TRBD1 CATRGQYNQPQHF TGTGCCACCAGGGGACAGTACAATCAGCCCCAGCATTTT
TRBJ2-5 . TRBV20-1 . CSARDPAGPPPQYF TGCAGTGCTAGAGATCCCGCAGGGCCTCCCCCCCAGTACTTC
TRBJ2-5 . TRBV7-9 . CASSFTGPRTQYF TGTGCCAGCAGTTTTACAGGGCCCCGGACCCAGTACTTC
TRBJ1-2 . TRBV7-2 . CASSTRQGPTNYGYTF TGTGCCAGCAGCACCCGCCAGGGACCGACCAACTATGGCTACACCTTC
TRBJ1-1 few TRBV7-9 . CASSLDRDKIWDTEAFF TGTGCCAGCAGCTTAGACCGGGACAAAATCTGGGACACTGAAGCTTTCTTT
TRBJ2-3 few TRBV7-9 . CASSQTGGTDTQYF TGTGCCAGCAGCCAAACGGGGGGCACAGATACGCAGTATTTT